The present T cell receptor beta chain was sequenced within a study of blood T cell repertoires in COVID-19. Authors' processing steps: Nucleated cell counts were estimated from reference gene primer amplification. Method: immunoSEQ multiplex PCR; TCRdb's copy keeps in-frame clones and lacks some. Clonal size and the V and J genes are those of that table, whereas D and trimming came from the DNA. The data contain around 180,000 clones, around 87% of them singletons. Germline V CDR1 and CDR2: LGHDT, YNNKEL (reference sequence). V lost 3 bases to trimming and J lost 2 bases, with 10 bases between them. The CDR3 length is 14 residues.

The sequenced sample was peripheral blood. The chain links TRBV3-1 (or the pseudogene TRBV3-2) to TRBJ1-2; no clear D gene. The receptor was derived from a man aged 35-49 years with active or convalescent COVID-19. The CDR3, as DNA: TGTGCCAGCAGCCAGATCAGCGGGAACTATGGCTACACCTTC. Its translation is CASSQISGNYGYTF.